Here is one T cell receptor beta chain with its context. Trimming removed 5 bases from V and 4 bases from J, with 17 bases in between. This CDR3 region has 15 residues. Germline CDR1 MDHEN, CDR2 SYDVKM. The data are from a study of T cells in Graves' hyperthyroidism and ophthalmopathy. Researchers amplified the TCR beta CDR3 regions from RNA transcripts. First-round RT-PCR with HTBI primers amplified the TCR CDR3 region. TCRdb passed the multiplex PCR reads through MiXCR, listing each CDR3 protein once. The sample has over 250,000 distinct CDR3 sequences; approximately 21% are singletons. The specimen sequenced was blood. The receptor was derived from a young man with Graves' ophthalmopathy. The V gene is TRBV28, the J gene TRBJ1-2; D is unresolved. CDR3 sequence: CASSIPDLAVYGYTF. CDR3 nucleotides: TGTGCCAGCAGTATCCCGGACCTGGCGGTCTATGGCTACACCTTC.